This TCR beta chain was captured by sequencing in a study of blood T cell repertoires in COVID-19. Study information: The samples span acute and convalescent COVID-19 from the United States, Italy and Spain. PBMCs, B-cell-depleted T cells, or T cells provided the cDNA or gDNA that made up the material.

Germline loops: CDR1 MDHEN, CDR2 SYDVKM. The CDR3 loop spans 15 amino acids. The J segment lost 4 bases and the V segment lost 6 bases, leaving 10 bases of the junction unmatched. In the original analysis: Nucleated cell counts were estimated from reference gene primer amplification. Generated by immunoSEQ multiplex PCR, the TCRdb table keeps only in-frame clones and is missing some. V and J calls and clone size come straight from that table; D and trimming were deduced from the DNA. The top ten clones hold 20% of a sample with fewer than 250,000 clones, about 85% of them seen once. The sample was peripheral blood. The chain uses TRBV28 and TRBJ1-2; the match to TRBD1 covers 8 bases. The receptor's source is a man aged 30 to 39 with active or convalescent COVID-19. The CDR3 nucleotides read TGTGCCAGCAGGAGGACGGGGACAGGCTTCTATGGCTACACCTTC. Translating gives CASRRTGTGFYGYTF.